This T cell receptor (beta chain) is from a study of T cells in tuberculosis. Looking at the study overall: The T cells targeted glucose monomycolate, a mycobacterial lipid, via CD1B.

Sorting used thawed, overnight-rested PBMC stained with anti-CD3, a viability dye and GMM-loaded CD1B tetramer. The CD1B tetramers carried C32 glucose monomycolate purified from Rhodococcus equi. PBMC for tetramer sorting were first depleted of CD14-expressing monocytes. Each donor contributed approximately 93,000 sorted tetramer-negative cells. Sequencing of TCR-alpha and TCR-beta chains was unpaired. Profiled with immunoSEQ multiplex PCR; TCRdb holds only in-frame clones, not every one. The sample has about 88,000 clones, under 95% seen once. V was pared by 5 bases and J by 8 bases, with 22 bases between. CDR3 size: 16 residues. CDR1 and CDR2 from the germline V gene are SGHTA and FQGNSA.

This clonotype was sampled from an adult woman with latent tuberculosis. The chain couples TRBV7-2 to TRBJ2-1; tentative D call: TRBD2 (7 bases). Sequenced input: CD1b-GMM tetramer-negative cells sorted from PBMCs. CDR3 DNA: TGTGCCAGCAGCCCTCAGAGAGGGGGGGCCGGGGATGAGCAGTTCTTC. Protein product: CASSPQRGGAGDEQFF.